Following are 5 T cell receptor beta chains from one sample sequenced in a study of neurological immune-mediated disorders. Stated time point: longitudinal time-point 2. TCRdb re-analysed the 5' RACE reads in MiXCR, keeping a single row per CDR3 protein. The repertoire holds 81,000 or so distinct CDR3 sequences, with approximately 13% as singletons. What was sequenced was PBMCs. These receptors came from a female donor with HTLV-1-associated myelopathy (HAM/TSP).

This clonotype came up many times. V is TRBV5-1 and J is TRBJ2-7; D unclear. Germline V gives CDR1 SGHRS, CDR2 YFSETQ. V was clipped by 7 bases and J by 3 bases, with 8 bases between them. CDR3 size: 11 residues. The CDR3: CASSWGYEQYF. In DNA form, the CDR3 reads TGCGCCAGCTCCTGGGGCTACGAGCAGTACTTC.

This clonotype was detected only a few times. The chain combines TRBV27 with TRBJ2-7; the match to TRBD2 covers 7 bases. The CDR3 spans 14 residues. From germline, CDR1 is MNHEY and CDR2 SMNVEV (reference sequence). Trimming cost V 4 bases and J 3 bases; bases outside gene matches: 6. The CDR3 protein is CASSWGGGDYEQYF. The CDR3 DNA reads as TGTGCCAGCAGTTGGGGGGGGGGAGACTACGAGCAGTACTTC.

This clonotype was seen ten or more times. The CDR3 protein is CASRTSGGTETQYF. The CDR3 bases are TGTGCCAGCCGGACTAGCGGGGGAACGGAGACCCAGTACTTC. The V gene is TRBV12-3 or TRBV12-4, the J gene TRBJ2-5; 13 nucleotides match TRBD2. Trimming cost V 8 bases and J 5 bases; bases outside gene matches: 5. This CDR3 comprises 14 residues.

This clonotype was found a few times. This chain joins TRBV27 and TRBJ2-1, with unresolved D. CDR1 and CDR2 from the germline V gene are MNHEY and SMNVEV (reference sequence). CDR3 length: 13 residues. V dropped 6 bases and J dropped 7 bases, with 13 bases sitting between them. The CDR3 spells CASRYQIRNEQFF. The CDR3 nucleotides are TGTGCCAGCAGATACCAGATTAGGAATGAGCAGTTCTTC.

This chain connects TRBV27 to TRBJ1-5; D unresolved. This CDR3 contains 18 residues. Trimming pared 3 bases from V and 1 base from J, leaving 19 bases between. The germline V gene encodes CDR1 MNHEY and CDR2 SMNVEV (reference sequence). The DNA of the CDR3 is TGTGCCAGCAGTTTGTACGCCCTCGATGTAGGAAGCAATCAGCCCCAGCATTTT. Translated: CASSLYALDVGSNQPQHF.